The 20 T cell receptor beta chains below were found in one sample sequenced in a study of T cells after yellow fever vaccination. TCRdb fed the 5' RACE reads into MiXCR, producing one record per CDR3 protein. This table has 95,000 to 150,000 distinct CDR3 sequences, nearly 7.5% appearing once. Sequences were derived from CD4+ T cells sorted from PBMCs, sampled 9 to 10 days after the first yellow fever vaccination. Every receptor here comes from a man aged 18-30 years who received the YFV17D yellow fever vaccine.

In regard to this clonotype: An end of the junction differs from the germline gene, which may be a read error. The CDR3 here is CARSSGVLWETQYF. The CDR3 DNA reads TGTGCCAGGAGCTCTGGGGTCCTCTGGGAGACCCAGTACTTC. The chain joins TRBV5-3 to TRBJ2-5; no firm D call. TRBV5-3 is recorded as an ORF, its role being uncertain. CDR3 length equals 14 residues.

This clonotype was counted at least ten times. The chain recombines TRBV24-1 with TRBJ2-2; no clear D gene. Looked up from germline, CDR1 is KGHDR and CDR2 is SFDVKD. Deletions cut 7 bases from V and 1 base from J, with 9 bases between. CDR3 length equals 14 residues. CDR3 amino acids: CATRSPENTGELFF. In DNA, the CDR3 is TGTGCCACCAGGAGCCCAGAGAACACCGGGGAGCTGTTTTTT.

In regard to this clonotype: Given a much more abundant clone one base away, this may be a read error. V and J are TRBV6-2 or TRBV6-3 and TRBJ2-7; D may be TRBD1 (6 bases). This CDR3 is 11 amino acids long. Germline CDR1 and CDR2: MNHEY and SVGEGT. Trimming cost V 10 bases and J 4 bases, with 11 bases left between them. Here the CDR3 reads CANTQGYEQYF. CDR3 DNA: TGTGCCAACACCCAGGGGTACGAGCAGTACTTC.

This clonotype was counted ten times or more. The J gene is TRBJ1-6, the V gene TRBV5-1; 9 bases map to TRBD1. The J segment lost 9 bases and the V segment lost 5 bases, leaving 6 bases of the junction unmatched. The CDR3 is 14 residues long. The V gene's germline CDR1 is SGHRS and CDR2 YFSETQ. The CDR3 region has the DNA TGCGCCAGCAGTCCCGGACAGGGGAGTTCACCCCTCCACTTT. It specifies CASSPGQGSSPLHF.

This chain connects TRBV28 to TRBJ2-7; D uncertain. The CDR3 runs to 12 residues. From germline, CDR1 is MDHEN and CDR2 SYDVKM. Trimming shortened V by 4 bases and J by 12 bases, and 16 bases separated the two germline ends. DNA for the CDR3: TGTGCCAGCAGTTGTAGGGTCCGGAGTGGGTACGTC. This encodes CASSCRVRSGYV.

This clonotype was counted many times. The CDR3 bases are TGTGCCAGCAGCCGGGACCGAGGCGAGCAGTACTTC. Translation gives CASSRDRGEQYF. J is TRBJ2-7 and V is TRBV5-4; D tentatively fits TRBD1 or TRBD2 (5 bases each). The CDR3 sequence is 12 residues long. The germline V gene encodes CDR1 SGHNT and CDR2 YYREEE (reference sequence). Trimming took 4 bases from V and 6 from J, leaving 11 bases between them.

Comments on this clonotype: This may arise from a read error, as a much more abundant clone is one base away. The chain employs TRBV7-9 and TRBJ2-1, with 9 bases that match TRBD1. Looked up from germline, CDR1 is SEHNR and CDR2 is FQNEAQ (reference sequence). V trimming: 5 bases; J trimming: 7 bases; junction bases outside the gene matches: 15. The CDR3 sequence is 17 residues long. In DNA form, the CDR3 reads TGTGCCAGCAGCCCAAACCCCGGGACAGGGAGCAGAAATGAGCAGTTCTTC. It is translated as CASSPNPGTGSRNEQFF.

This clonotype was counted many times. The chain joins TRBV5-1 to TRBJ2-7; possibly TRBD1 for D (7 bases). This CDR3 contains 15 residues. The V gene's germline CDR1 is SGHRS and CDR2 YFSETQ. Trimming took 0 bases from V and 3 from J, leaving 13 bases between them. The CDR3 sequence is CASSLGGGTDYEQYF. Here the CDR3 DNA reads TGCGCCAGCAGCTTGGGGGGCGGGACAGACTACGAGCAGTACTTC. Using reference TRBV5-1 and TRBJ2-7 for the parts outside the CDR3, the full variable domain is KAGVTQTPRYLIKTRGQQVTLSCSPISGHRSVSWYQQTPGQGLQFLFEYFSETQRNKGNFPGRFSGRQFSNSRSEMNVSTLELGDSALYLCASSLGGGTDYEQYFGPGTRLTVT.

This clonotype was recorded at least ten times. This rearrangement joins TRBV6-5 to TRBJ1-6; D uncertain. Germline CDR1 reads MNHEY; CDR2 reads SVGAGI. V was clipped by 2 bases and J by 8 bases, with 10 bases between them. CDR3 length: 14 residues. This CDR3 is CASSYDRTYSPLHF. CDR3 DNA: TGTGCCAGCAGTTACGATAGAACCTATTCACCCCTCCACTTT.

This clonotype was picked up many times. The chain has TRBV6-4 and TRBJ2-7; no clear D gene. Trimming removed 3 bases from V and 4 bases from J, with 10 bases in between. This CDR3 region has 13 residues. CDR1 is MRHNA and CDR2 is SNTAGT in the germline V gene. The CDR3 DNA is TGTGCCAGCAGTGATTGGTGTTGGTACGAGCAGTACGTC. This sequence encodes CASSDWCWYEQYV.

This clonotype was counted between two and nine times. CDR3 sequence (DNA): TGTGCCAGCCTCCGGGACAGGGCCACTGAAGCTTTCTTT. Its protein is CASLRDRATEAFF. The gene calls are TRBV12-3 or TRBV12-4 and TRBJ1-1, with 9 bases lining up with TRBD1. J gave up 4 bases and V 8 bases, and 5 bases lay outside the gene matches. The CDR3 sequence is 13 residues long.

This clonotype was observed many times. This chain uses TRBV6-2 or TRBV6-3 with TRBJ1-2, with D possibly matching TRBD1 (5 bases). Trimming cost V 5 bases and J 4 bases, with 8 bases left between them. The CDR3 spans 12 residues. CDR1 and CDR2 from the germline V gene are MNHEY and SVGEGT. CDR3 nucleotides: TGTGCCAGCAGTAGGGACGGCTATGGCTACACCTTC. Translation gives CASSRDGYGYTF.

This clonotype showed up many times. The chain combines TRBV12-3 or TRBV12-4 with TRBJ2-3; perhaps D is TRBD1 or TRBD2 (6 bases each). The CDR3 runs to 15 residues. V was clipped by 7 bases and J by 2 bases, with 16 bases between them. The CDR3 region is CASILRGANTDTQYF. The CDR3 DNA is TGTGCCAGCATCTTAAGGGGGGCCAACACAGATACGCAGTATTTT.

This clonotype was seen many times. This sequence joins TRBV12-3 or TRBV12-4 and TRBJ2-3, with TRBD2 as a possible D gene (5 bases). The CDR3 is 15 residues long. The V and J ends lost 6 bases and 0 bases respectively, with 13 bases between them. CDR3 nucleotide sequence: TGTGCCAGCAGGCGGACTCTAACGAGCACAGATACGCAGTATTTT. This encodes CASRRTLTSTDTQYF.

The chain employs TRBV7-2 and TRBJ2-3; D might be TRBD2 (5 bases). From germline, CDR1 is SGHTA and CDR2 FQGNSA. V lost 5 bases and J 3 bases, leaving 18 bases between the germline ends. CDR3 length equals 16 residues. CDR3 bases: TGTGCCAGCAGCGAGTGGGCTAGCCTTTCGACAGATACGCAGTATTTT. It specifies CASSEWASLSTDTQYF. Full variable domain (rest looked up from reference TRBV7-2 and TRBJ2-3): GAGVSQSPSNKVTEKGKDVELRCDPISGHTALYWYRQSLGQGLEFLIYFQGNSAPDKSGLPSDRFSAERTGGSVSTLTIQRTQQEDSAVYLCASSEWASLSTDTQYFGPGTRLTVL.

This clonotype was seen only a few times. V usage is TRBV20-1 and J usage is TRBJ2-1; 7 bases match TRBD2. V was pared by 6 bases and J by 9 bases, with 5 bases of the junction left unmatched. This CDR3 is 11 amino acids long. The germline CDR1 and CDR2 sequences are DFQATT and SNEGSKA (reference sequence). CDR3 loop: CSARDYPEQFF. As DNA, the CDR3 is TGCAGTGCAAGGGACTATCCTGAGCAGTTCTTC.

The sample holds many counts of this clonotype. V usage is TRBV10-3 and J usage is TRBJ2-3; 9 nucleotides agree with TRBD2. Trimming at V came to 6 bases and at J to 4 bases, leaving 14 bases not matched to a gene. CDR3 length: 17 residues. Germline V gives CDR1 ENHRY, CDR2 SYGVKD. CDR3 bases: TGTGCCATCAGCGATAGCCGTTATGCGGGGGGGCCAGATACGCAGTATTTT. This codes for CAISDSRYAGGPDTQYF.

This clonotype showed up many times. As DNA, the CDR3 is TGTGCCAGCAGTCCCCTCTATGGGAGCACCGGGGAGCTGTTTTTT. Protein sequence: CASSPLYGSTGELFF. The rearrangement uses TRBV28 and TRBJ2-2, with D tentatively TRBD2 (5 bases). The germline V gene encodes CDR1 MDHEN and CDR2 SYDVKM. V lost 5 bases to trimming and J lost 4 bases, with 14 bases between them. The CDR3 runs 15 residues.

Regarding this clonotype: This may come from a read error, since a much larger clone is one base off. In DNA form, the CDR3 reads TGTGCCAGCAGCTCCTACAAACAGCCCCAGCATTTT. Amino acid sequence: CASSSYKQPQHF. The V gene is TRBV7-2, the J gene TRBJ1-5, with D unclear. Trimming left V 4 bases short and J 7 bases short, with 8 bases between. Germline lookup yields CDR1 SGHTA and CDR2 FQGNSA. CDR3 length: 12 residues. Combining the CDR3 with reference TRBV7-2 and TRBJ1-5 gives the whole variable domain GAGVSQSPSNKVTEKGKDVELRCDPISGHTALYWYRQSLGQGLEFLIYFQGNSAPDKSGLPSDRFSAERTGGSVSTLTIQRTQQEDSAVYLCASSSYKQPQHFGDGTRLSIL.

This clonotype came up many times. V gene TRBV19 combines with J gene TRBJ2-4, with D perhaps being TRBD1 or TRBD2 (5 bases each). Trimming removed 7 bases from V and 7 bases from J, with 17 bases in between. The V gene's germline CDR1 is LNHDA and CDR2 SQIVND (reference sequence). The CDR3 contains 14 residues. The CDR3 loop is CASKYSGDGNIQYF. DNA for the CDR3: TGTGCCAGTAAATACTCCGGGGACGGTAACATTCAGTACTTC.